This TCR beta chain was captured by sequencing in a study of T cell responses to AZD1222 COVID-19 vaccine. Study as a whole: The study pooled second doses at about 4 or about 12 weeks.

In germline, CDR1 is SEHNR, CDR2 FQNEAQ (reference sequence). CDR3 length: 16 amino acids. Trimming removed 4 bases at V and 0 bases at J, with 16 bases between. In its sample, this clone was seen once. As yet, its antigen is unknown. Data came from immunoSEQ multiplex PCR; TCRdb stores just in-frame clones and leaves some out. The sample yields 200,000 or so clones, around 90% seen once. The study's findings and limits: Possibly, clonal diversity was underestimated; donors were largely white British and included more females. Once two AZD1222 doses were given, Spike-specific TCR breadth and depth went up. Among vaccine-associated CD4 TCRs, coverage spanned spike, with dominance at 160-218 and 743-854.

The sequence came from an adult in good health. This chain links TRBV7-9 with TRBJ2-7, with D perhaps being TRBD1 or TRBD2 (6 bases each). The sequencing here drew on peripheral blood, taken on day 0 of AZD1222 vaccination. CDR3 amino acids: CASSSGAGFSSYEQYF. The CDR3 nucleotides are TGTGCCAGCAGCTCGGGGGCGGGCTTTAGCTCCTACGAGCAGTACTTC.